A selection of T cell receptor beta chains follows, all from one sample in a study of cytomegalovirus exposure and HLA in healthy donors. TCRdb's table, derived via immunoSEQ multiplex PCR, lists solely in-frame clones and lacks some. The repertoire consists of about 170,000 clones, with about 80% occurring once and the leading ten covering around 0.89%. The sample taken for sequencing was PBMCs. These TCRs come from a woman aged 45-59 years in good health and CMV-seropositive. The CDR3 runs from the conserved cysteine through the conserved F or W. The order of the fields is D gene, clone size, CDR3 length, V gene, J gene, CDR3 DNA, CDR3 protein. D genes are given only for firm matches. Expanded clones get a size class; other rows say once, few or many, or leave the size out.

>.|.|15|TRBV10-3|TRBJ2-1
TGTGCCACCGGTCCGGACAGTCCCTCCTACAATGAGCAGTTCTTC
CATGPDSPSYNEQFF
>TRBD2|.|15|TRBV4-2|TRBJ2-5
TGTGCCAGCAGGGAAAAAGCGGGAGTCCAAGAGACCCAGTACTTC
CASREKAGVQETQYF
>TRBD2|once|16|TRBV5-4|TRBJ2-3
TGTGCCAGCAGCAATAGGCGGGGGGGCGGAACAGATACGCAGTATTTT
CASSNRRGGGTDTQYF
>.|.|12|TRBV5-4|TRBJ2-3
TGTGCCAGCAGTCAGAGCACAGATACGCAGTATTTT
CASSQSTDTQYF
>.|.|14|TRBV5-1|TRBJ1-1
TGCGCCAGCAGCTTGAACAGGGCCGGGACTGAAGCTTTCTTT
CASSLNRAGTEAFF
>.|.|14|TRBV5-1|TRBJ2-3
TGCGCCAGCAGCTTGGACAGGGAGACAGATACGCAGTATTTT
CASSLDRETDTQYF
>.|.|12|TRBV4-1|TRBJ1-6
TGCGCCAGCAGCCAAGGCGGGATTCCCCTCCACTTT
CASSQGGIPLHF
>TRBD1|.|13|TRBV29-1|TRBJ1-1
TGCAGCGCTAGAGGACAGGCGAACACTGAAGCTTTCTTT
CSARGQANTEAFF
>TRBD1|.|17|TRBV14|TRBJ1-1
TGTGCCAGCAGCCCCGGGACAGGGGATATAGGCAACACTGAAGCTTTCTTT
CASSPGTGDIGNTEAFF
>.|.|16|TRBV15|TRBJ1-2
TGTGCCACCAGCAGAGATACCCAACAGTTGGACTATGGCTACACCTTC
CATSRDTQQLDYGYTF
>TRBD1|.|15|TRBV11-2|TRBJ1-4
TGTGCCAGCAGCGTGGGGACAGGGGGGCGGGAAAAACTGTTTTTT
CASSVGTGGREKLFF
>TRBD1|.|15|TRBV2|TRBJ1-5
TGTGCCAGCAGTGAGACAGGGGGGGGCAATCAGCCCCAGCATTTT
CASSETGGGNQPQHF
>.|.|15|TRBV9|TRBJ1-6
TGTGCCAGCAGCGTAGCTCCCAGTAGCGGAGGACCCCTCCACTTT
CASSVAPSSGGPLHF
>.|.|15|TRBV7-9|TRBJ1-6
TGTGCCAGCAGCTTAGTTATGGGGGGTGATTCACCCCTCCACTTT
CASSLVMGGDSPLHF
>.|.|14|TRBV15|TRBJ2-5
TGTGCCACCAGCAGAGGCCACAGCAAAGAGACCCAGTACTTC
CATSRGHSKETQYF
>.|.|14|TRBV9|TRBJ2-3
TGTGCCAGCAGCCCGGTGCCTAGCACAGATACGCAGTATTTT
CASSPVPSTDTQYF
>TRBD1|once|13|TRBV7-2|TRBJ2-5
TGTGCCAGCGGGAGGACAGGGGGGGAGACCCAGTACTTC
CASGRTGGETQYF
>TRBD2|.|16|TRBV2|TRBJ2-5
TGTGCCAGCCGGGTCACTAGCGGGGGGGTAGGAGGGACCCAGTACTTC
CASRVTSGGVGGTQYF
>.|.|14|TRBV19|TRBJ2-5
TGTGCCAGTAGTATAGGGACAGTACAAGAGACCCAGTACTTC
CASSIGTVQETQYF
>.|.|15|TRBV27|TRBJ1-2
TGTGCCAGCAGTTTAGGGGCTGGGTTCGATTCTGGCTACACCTTC
CASSLGAGFDSGYTF
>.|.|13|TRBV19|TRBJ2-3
TGTGCCAGTAGTTATCTACCGCAAAATACGCAGTATTTT
CASSYLPQNTQYF
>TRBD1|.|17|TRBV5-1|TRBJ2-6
TGCGCCAGCAGCTACAGGGGGTTGACGGCTGGGGCCAACGTCCTGACTTTC
CASSYRGLTAGANVLTF
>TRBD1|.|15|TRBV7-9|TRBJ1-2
TGTGCCAGCAGCTTACAGGGGGCGCATATGGATGGCTACACCTTC
CASSLQGAHMDGYTF
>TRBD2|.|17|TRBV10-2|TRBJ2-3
TGCGCCAGCAGCCATCCTCTGACTAGCGGGAGAACAGATACGCAGTATTTT
CASSHPLTSGRTDTQYF
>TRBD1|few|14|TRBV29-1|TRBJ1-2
TGCAGCGCCGGGCCAGGACAGGGGGACTATGGCTACACCTTC
CSAGPGQGDYGYTF
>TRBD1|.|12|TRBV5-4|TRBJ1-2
TGTGCCAACCCGGGACAGGGCTTTGGCTACACCTTC
CANPGQGFGYTF
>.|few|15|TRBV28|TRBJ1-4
TGTGCCAGCACTCTTAGTTCTGCGCCTAATGAAAAACTGTTTTTT
CASTLSSAPNEKLFF
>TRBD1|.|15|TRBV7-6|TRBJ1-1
TGTGCCAGCAGCCCCGGTGGGACAGTGAACACTGAAGCTTTCTTT
CASSPGGTVNTEAFF
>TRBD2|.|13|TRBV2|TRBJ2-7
TGTGCCAGCAGTGAATTGACTAGCGCGGAGCAGTACTTC
CASSELTSAEQYF
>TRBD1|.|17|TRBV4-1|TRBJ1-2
TGCGCCAGCAGCCAAGATTGGATGACAGGGATTGGGTATGGCTACACCTTC
CASSQDWMTGIGYGYTF
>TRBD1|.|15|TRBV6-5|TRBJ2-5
TGTGCCAGCAGTTTGGGACAGGGATTCGGAGAGACCCAGTACTTC
CASSLGQGFGETQYF
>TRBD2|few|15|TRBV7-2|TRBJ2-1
TGTGCCAGCAGCCCCAGCGGGGGGGATTACAATGAGCAGTTCTTC
CASSPSGGDYNEQFF
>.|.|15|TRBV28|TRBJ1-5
TGTGCCAGCAGCCTAGGGGCGGGAAGCAATCAGCCCCAGCATTTT
CASSLGAGSNQPQHF
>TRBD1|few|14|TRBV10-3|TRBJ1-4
TGTGCCATCAGTGGGGACAGGACAAATGAAAAACTGTTTTTT
CAISGDRTNEKLFF
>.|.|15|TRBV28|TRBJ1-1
TGTGCCAGCAGTTCAGGCGCAGGGTTGAACACTGAAGCTTTCTTT
CASSSGAGLNTEAFF
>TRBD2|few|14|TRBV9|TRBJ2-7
TGTGCCAGCAGCCCCGGACTAGCGGGAGTCGAGCAGTACTTC
CASSPGLAGVEQYF
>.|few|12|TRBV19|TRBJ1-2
TGTGCCAGTAACCTCGCAGGATATGGCTACACCTTC
CASNLAGYGYTF
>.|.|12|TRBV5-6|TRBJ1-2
TGTGCCAGCAGCGCGACAGCTTATGGCTACACCTTC
CASSATAYGYTF
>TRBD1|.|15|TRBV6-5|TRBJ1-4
TGTGCCAGCAGTTACCTCTCTAGCTCACAGGGGAAACTGTTTTTT
CASSYLSSSQGKLFF